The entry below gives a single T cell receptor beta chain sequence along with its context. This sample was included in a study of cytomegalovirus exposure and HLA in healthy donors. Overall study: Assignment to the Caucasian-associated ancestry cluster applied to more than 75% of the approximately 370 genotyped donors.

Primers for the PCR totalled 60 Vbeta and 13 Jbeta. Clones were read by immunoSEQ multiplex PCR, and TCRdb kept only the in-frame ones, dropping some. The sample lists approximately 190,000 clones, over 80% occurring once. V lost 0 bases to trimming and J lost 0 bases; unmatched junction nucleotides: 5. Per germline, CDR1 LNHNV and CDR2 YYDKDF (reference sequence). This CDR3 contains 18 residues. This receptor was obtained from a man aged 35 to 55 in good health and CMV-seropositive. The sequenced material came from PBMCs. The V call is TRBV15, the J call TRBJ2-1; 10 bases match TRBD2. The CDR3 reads CATSRELAGVHSYNEQFF. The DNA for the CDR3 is TGTGCCACCAGCAGAGAGCTAGCGGGGGTTCACTCCTACAATGAGCAGTTCTTC. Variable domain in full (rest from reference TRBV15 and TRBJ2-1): DAMVIQNPRYQVTQFGKPVTLSCSQTLNHNVMYWYQQKSSQAPKLLFHYYDKDFNNEADTPDNFQSRRPNTSFCFLDIRSPGLGDTAMYLCATSRELAGVHSYNEQFFGPGTRLTVL.